This note documents a single T cell receptor (beta chain) sequence. Its antigen is still unknown. The data were obtained in a study of OX40 agonist ivuxolimab in advanced cancers. In the study overall: The patients received ivuxolimab by intravenous route every 2 weeks at 0.01 to 10 mg/kg.

V dropped 0 bases and J dropped 4 bases, with 9 bases sitting between them. The length of the CDR3 is 14 residues. Germline lookup yields CDR1 MGHRA and CDR2 YSYEKL. Generated by immunoSEQ multiplex PCR, the TCRdb table keeps only in-frame clones and is missing some. This sample has about 72,000 clones; roughly 90% occur once, and the top ten carry approximately 0.98%. Whole-study results and caveats: Among the lowest peripheral clonal expansion occurred in 0.1-3.0 mg/kg partial responders.

This TCR was recovered from an adult with an advanced solid tumor such as melanoma, head and neck, liver or kidney cancer. The V call is TRBV4-1, the J call TRBJ1-2, with D perhaps TRBD1 (5 bases). Material: CD4+ or CD8+ T cells sorted from blood, obtained in a trial of the OX40 agonist ivuxolimab. CDR3 in amino acids: CASSQDWQGYGYTF. CDR3 DNA: TGCGCCAGCAGCCAAGATTGGCAGGGCTATGGCTACACCTTC.